This TCR beta chain stems from a study of T cells expressing NK-cell markers. TCRdb re-called the 5' RACE reads and catalogs CDR3 proteins one per entry, DNA excluded. The sample data list about 150,000 distinct CDR3 sequences. The receptor was isolated from a woman in her forties or fifties in good health. Sample: blood T cells: a sorted CD56 or NKG2C T cell subset, CD4+ or CD8+ T cells, or bulk PBMC T cells (not recorded which).

CDR3 in amino acids: CASSLDSVNQPQHF. The J gene is TRBJ1-5, the V gene TRBV12-3 or TRBV12-4; TCRdb gives TRBD1 as the D gene, but with no DNA this cannot be confirmed. The CDR3 extends over 14 amino acids.